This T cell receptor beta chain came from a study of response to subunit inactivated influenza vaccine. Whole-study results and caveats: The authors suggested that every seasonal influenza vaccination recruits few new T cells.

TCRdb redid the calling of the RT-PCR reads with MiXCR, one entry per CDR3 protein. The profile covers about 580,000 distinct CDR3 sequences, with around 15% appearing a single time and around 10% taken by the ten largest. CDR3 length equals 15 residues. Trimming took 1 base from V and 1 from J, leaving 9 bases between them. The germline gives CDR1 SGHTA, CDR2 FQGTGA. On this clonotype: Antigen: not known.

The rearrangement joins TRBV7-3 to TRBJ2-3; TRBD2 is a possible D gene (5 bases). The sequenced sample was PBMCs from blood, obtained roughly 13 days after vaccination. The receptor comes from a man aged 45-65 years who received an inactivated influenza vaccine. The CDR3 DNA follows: TGTGCCAGCAGCTTAAACAGCGGACGCACAGATACGCAGTATTTT. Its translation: CASSLNSGRTDTQYF. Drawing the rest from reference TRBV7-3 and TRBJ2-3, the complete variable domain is GAGVSQTPSNKVTEKGKYVELRCDPISGHTALYWYRQSLGQGPEFLIYFQGTGAADDSGLPNDRFFAVRPEGSVSTLKIQRTERGDSAVYLCASSLNSGRTDTQYFGPGTRLTVL.